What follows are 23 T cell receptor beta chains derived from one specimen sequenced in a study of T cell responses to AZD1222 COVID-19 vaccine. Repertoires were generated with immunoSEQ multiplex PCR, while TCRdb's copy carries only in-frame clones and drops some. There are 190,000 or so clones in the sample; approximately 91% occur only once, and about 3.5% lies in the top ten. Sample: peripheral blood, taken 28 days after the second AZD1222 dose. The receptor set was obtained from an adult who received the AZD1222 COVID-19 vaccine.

The CDR3 DNA follows: TGTGCCAGCAGCCAAGTATTCCACGAGCAGTACTTC. This gives the protein CASSQVFHEQYF. J is TRBJ2-7 and V is TRBV3-1 (or the pseudogene TRBV3-2); D is unresolved. This CDR3 is built from 12 residues. CDR1 and CDR2 (germline): LGHDT, YNNKEL (reference sequence). V lost 1 base and J 5 bases, leaving 6 bases between the germline ends.

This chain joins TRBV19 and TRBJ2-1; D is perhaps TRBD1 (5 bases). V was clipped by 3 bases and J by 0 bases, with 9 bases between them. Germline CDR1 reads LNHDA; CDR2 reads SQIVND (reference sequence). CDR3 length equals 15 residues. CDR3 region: CASSITRASYNEQFF. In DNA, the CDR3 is TGTGCCAGTAGTATCACCAGGGCCTCCTACAATGAGCAGTTCTTC.

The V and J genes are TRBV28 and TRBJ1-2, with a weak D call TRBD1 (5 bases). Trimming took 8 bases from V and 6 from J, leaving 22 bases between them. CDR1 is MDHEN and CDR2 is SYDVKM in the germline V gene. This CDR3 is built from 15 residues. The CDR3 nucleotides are TGTGCCAGCCCTTTGAGGGGTGGGGTAAAGGATGGCTACACCTTC. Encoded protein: CASPLRGGVKDGYTF.

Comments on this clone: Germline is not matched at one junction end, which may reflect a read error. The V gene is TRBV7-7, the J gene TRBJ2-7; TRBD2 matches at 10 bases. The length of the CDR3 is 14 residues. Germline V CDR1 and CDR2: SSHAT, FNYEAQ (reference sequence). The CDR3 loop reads CASSPSLAGVEQYF. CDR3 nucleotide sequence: TGTGCTAGCAGCCCGTCCCTAGCGGGGGTGGAGCAGTACTTC.

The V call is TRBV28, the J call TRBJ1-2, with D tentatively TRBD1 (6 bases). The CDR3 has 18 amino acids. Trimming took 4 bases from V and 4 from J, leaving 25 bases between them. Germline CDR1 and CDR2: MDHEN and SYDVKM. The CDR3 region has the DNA TGTGCCAGCAGTTCAATGATAAAGGGGGACGGGGCGTCCTATGGCTACACCTTC. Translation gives CASSSMIKGDGASYGYTF.

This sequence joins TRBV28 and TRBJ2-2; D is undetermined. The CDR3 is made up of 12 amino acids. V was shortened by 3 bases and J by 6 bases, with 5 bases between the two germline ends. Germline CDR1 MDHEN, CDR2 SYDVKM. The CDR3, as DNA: TGTGCCAGCAGTTTTGGTGCCGGGGAGCTGTTTTTT. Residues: CASSFGAGELFF.

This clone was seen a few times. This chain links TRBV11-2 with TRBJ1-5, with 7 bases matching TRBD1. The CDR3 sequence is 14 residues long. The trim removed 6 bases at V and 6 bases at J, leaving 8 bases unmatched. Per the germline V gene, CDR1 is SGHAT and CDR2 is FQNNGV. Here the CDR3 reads CASSGTASGQPQHF. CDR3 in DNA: TGTGCCAGCAGTGGGACAGCTTCAGGTCAGCCCCAGCATTTT.

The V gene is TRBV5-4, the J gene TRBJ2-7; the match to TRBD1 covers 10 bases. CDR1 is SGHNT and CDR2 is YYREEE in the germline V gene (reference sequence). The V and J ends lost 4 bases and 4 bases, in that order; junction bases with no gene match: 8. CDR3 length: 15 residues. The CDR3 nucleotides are TGTGCCAGCAGCCAGAAGACAGGGGGCTCTTACGAGCAGTACTTC. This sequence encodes CASSQKTGGSYEQYF.

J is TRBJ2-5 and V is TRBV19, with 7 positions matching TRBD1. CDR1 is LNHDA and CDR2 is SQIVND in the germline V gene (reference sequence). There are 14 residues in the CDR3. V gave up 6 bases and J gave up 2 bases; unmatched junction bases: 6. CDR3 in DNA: TGTGCCAGTAGGAGCCCGGGACAGCAAGAGACCCAGTACTTC. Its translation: CASRSPGQQETQYF.

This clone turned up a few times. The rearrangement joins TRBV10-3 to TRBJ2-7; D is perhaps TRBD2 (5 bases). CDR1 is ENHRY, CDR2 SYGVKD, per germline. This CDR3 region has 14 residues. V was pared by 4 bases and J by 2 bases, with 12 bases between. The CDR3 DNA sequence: TGTGCCATCAGTGGCAACGGGAAACCCTACGAGCAGTACTTC. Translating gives CAISGNGKPYEQYF.

The CDR3 DNA reads TGTGCCAGCAGTAGCGCCGGACGGGGAAACTACGAGCAGTACTTC. It codes for CASSSAGRGNYEQYF. V is TRBV28 and J is TRBJ2-7, with a weak D call TRBD2 (5 bases). Trimming left V 5 bases short and J 3 bases short, with 17 bases between. CDR1 is MDHEN and CDR2 is SYDVKM in the germline V gene. CDR3 length equals 15 residues.

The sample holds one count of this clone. DNA of the CDR3: TGTGCCAGCAGCTTAGTTGCGTCCCCAGAGACCCAGTACTTC. Translating gives CASSLVASPETQYF. This chain links TRBV11-3 with TRBJ2-5; no reliable D call. The length of the CDR3 is 14 residues. V was cut by 1 base and J by 4 bases, with 10 bases left in between. The germline V gene encodes CDR1 SGHNT and CDR2 YENEEA. Drawing the rest from reference TRBV11-3 and TRBJ2-5, the complete variable domain is EAGVVQSPRYKIIEKKQPVAFWCNPISGHNTLYWYLQNLGQGPELLIRYENEEAVDDSQLPKDRFSAERLKGVDSTLKIQPAELGDSAVYLCASSLVASPETQYFGPGTRLLVL.

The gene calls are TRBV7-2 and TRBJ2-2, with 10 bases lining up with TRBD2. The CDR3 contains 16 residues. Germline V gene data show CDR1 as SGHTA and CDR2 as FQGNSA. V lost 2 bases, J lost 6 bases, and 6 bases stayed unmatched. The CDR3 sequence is CASSLKTSGTSGELFF. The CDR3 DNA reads TGTGCCAGCAGCTTAAAAACTAGCGGGACGTCCGGGGAGCTGTTTTTT.

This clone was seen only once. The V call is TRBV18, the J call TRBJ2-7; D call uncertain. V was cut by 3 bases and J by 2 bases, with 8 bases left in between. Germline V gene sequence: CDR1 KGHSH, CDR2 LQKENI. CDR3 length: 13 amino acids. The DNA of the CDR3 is TGTGCCAGCTCACCCGGAAACGCCTACGAGCAGTACTTC. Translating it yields CASSPGNAYEQYF.

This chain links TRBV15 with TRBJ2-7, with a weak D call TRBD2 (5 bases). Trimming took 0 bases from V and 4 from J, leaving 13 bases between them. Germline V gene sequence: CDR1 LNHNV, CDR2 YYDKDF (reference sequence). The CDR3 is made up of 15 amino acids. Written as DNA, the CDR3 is TGTGCCACCAGCAGAGACCACGGGAACGGGTACGAGCAGTACTTC. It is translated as CATSRDHGNGYEQYF.

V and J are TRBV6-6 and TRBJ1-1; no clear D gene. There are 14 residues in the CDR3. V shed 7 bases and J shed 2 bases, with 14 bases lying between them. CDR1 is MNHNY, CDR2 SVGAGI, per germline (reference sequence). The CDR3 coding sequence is TGTGCCAGCATCGGAAGGACGGCTAACACTGAAGCTTTCTTT. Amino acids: CASIGRTANTEAFF.

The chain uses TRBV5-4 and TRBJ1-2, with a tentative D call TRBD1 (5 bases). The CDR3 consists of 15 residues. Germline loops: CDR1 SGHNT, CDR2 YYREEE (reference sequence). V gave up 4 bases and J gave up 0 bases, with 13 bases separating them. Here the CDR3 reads CASSPGGFPNYGYTF. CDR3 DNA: TGTGCCAGCAGCCCGGGGGGGTTCCCTAACTATGGCTACACCTTC.

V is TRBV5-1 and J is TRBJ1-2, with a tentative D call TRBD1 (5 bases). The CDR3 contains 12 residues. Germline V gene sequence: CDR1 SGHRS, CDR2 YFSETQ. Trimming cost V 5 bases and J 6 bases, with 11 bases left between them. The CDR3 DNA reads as TGCGCCAGCAGTTTTCTCAGGGATGGCTACACCTTC. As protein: CASSFLRDGYTF.

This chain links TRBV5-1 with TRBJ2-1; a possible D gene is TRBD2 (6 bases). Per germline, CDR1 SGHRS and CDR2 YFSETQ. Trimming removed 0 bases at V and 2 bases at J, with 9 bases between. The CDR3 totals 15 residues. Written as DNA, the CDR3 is TGCGCCAGCAGCTTGGCGGCGGGAACCTACAATGAGCAGTTCTTC. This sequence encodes CASSLAAGTYNEQFF.

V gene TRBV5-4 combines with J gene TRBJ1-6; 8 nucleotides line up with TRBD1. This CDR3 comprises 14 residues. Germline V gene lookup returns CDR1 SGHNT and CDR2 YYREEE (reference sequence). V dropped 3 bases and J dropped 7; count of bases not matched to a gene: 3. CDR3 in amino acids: CASSYRDRNSPLHF. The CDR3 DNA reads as TGTGCCAGCAGCTACCGGGACAGGAATTCACCCCTCCACTTT.

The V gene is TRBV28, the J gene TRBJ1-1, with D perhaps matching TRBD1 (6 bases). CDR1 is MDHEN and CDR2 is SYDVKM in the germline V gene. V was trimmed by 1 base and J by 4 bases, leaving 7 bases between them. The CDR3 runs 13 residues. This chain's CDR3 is CASSLFRGTEAFF. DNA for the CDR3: TGTGCCAGCAGTTTATTCAGGGGCACTGAAGCTTTCTTT.

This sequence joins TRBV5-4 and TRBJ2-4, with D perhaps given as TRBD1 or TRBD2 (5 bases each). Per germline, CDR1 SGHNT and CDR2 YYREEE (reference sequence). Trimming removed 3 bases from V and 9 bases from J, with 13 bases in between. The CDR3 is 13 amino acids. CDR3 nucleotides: TGTGCCAGCAGCTCCCCCGGGGCAGGCATTCAGTACTTC. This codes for CASSSPGAGIQYF.

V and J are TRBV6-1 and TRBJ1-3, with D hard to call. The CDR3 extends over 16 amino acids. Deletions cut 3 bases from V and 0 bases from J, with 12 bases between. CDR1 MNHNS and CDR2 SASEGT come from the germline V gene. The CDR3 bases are TGTGCCAGCAGTGAGCGAAGTGGCAGCTCTGGAAACACCATATATTTT. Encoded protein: CASSERSGSSGNTIYF.